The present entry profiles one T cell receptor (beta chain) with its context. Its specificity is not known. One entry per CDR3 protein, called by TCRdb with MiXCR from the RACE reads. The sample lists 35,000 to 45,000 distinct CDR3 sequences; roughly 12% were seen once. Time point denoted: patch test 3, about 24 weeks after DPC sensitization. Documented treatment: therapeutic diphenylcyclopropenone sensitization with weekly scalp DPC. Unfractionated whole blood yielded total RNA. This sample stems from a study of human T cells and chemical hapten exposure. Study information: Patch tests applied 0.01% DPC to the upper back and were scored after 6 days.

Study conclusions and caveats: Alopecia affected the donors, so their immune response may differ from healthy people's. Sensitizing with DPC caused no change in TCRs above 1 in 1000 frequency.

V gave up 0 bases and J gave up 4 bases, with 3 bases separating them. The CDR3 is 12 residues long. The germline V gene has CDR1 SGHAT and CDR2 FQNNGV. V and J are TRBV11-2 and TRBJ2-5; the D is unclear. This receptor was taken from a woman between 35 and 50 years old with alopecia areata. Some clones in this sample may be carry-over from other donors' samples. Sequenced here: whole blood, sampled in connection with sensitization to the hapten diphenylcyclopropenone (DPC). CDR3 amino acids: CASSLEGETQYF. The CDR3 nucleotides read TGTGCCAGCAGCTTAGAAGGAGAGACCCAGTACTTC.